Below are 22 T cell receptor beta chains sequenced from a single sample in a study of siplizumab effects on memory and regulatory T cells. Some clones are missing from TCRdb's copy, which holds only in-frame ones; the method was immunoSEQ multiplex PCR. The sample holds about 100,000 clones, roughly 94% seen once. The specimen was non-Treg CD4+ T cells sorted from blood. The receptors here all came from a human donor in good health.

The V and J genes are TRBV5-1 and TRBJ2-3; TRBD2 matches 8 bases. Germline CDR1 reads SGHRS; CDR2 reads YFSETQ. The junction had 9 bases not matched to a gene; V was cut back by 4 bases and J by 2 bases. This CDR3 spans 16 amino acids. In DNA, the CDR3 is TGCGCCAGCAGCGCGGGGGGCCTGACCTACACAGATACGCAGTATTTT. This encodes CASSAGGLTYTDTQYF.

This chain joins TRBV7-3 and TRBJ2-1; unclear D gene. The CDR3 loop spans 16 amino acids. Germline lookup yields CDR1 SGHTA and CDR2 FQGTGA. Trimming cost V 5 bases and J 5 bases, with 19 bases left between them. The CDR3 region has the DNA TGTGCCAGCAGCCCAACCCCGACTTGGAGCAACAATGAGCAGTTCTTC. It yields the protein CASSPTPTWSNNEQFF.

The V call is TRBV11-3, the J call TRBJ2-7, with 12 bases that match TRBD2. The CDR3 totals 16 residues. V was pared by 5 bases and J by 6 bases, with 11 bases of the junction left unmatched. The germline gives CDR1 SGHNT, CDR2 YENEEA. The CDR3 DNA reads as TGTGCCAGCAGCAACAGACTAGCGGGAGCGGGAGGCGAGCAGTACTTC. It codes for CASSNRLAGAGGEQYF.

The chain couples TRBV10-2 to TRBJ2-2; possibly TRBD2 for D (6 bases). The CDR3 has 15 residues. Trimming removed 6 bases from V and 0 bases from J, with 11 bases in between. In germline, CDR1 is WSHSY, CDR2 SAAADI. The CDR3 loop reads CASRGLPANTGELFF. The CDR3 DNA is TGCGCCAGCAGAGGACTACCAGCGAACACCGGGGAGCTGTTTTTT.

Concerning this clone: Within the sample, other DNA sequences also encode this same CDR3. The chain couples TRBV5-1 to TRBJ1-5; weak D call: TRBD1 (5 bases). CDR3 length: 14 amino acids. Germline lookup yields CDR1 SGHRS and CDR2 YFSETQ. The germline V and J ends were trimmed by 2 bases and 2 bases, with 8 bases remaining between them. CDR3 bases: TGCGCCAGCAGCTTAGGAGGGGGCAATCAGCCCCAGCATTTT. This translates into CASSLGGGNQPQHF.

This chain links TRBV5-1 with TRBJ2-7, with D hard to call. V gave up 4 bases and J gave up 4 bases, with 15 bases separating them. From germline, CDR1 is SGHRS and CDR2 YFSETQ. The CDR3 has 14 amino acids. This CDR3 is CASSVQDLTYEQYF. CDR3 nucleotide sequence: TGCGCCAGCAGCGTTCAGGACCTAACATACGAGCAGTACTTC. The full variable domain, rest sourced from reference TRBV5-1 and TRBJ2-7, is KAGVTQTPRYLIKTRGQQVTLSCSPISGHRSVSWYQQTPGQGLQFLFEYFSETQRNKGNFPGRFSGRQFSNSRSEMNVSTLELGDSALYLCASSVQDLTYEQYFGPGTRLTVT.

This sequence joins TRBV27 and TRBJ2-7; D uncertain. Germline V CDR1 and CDR2: MNHEY, SMNVEV (reference sequence). This CDR3 is 13 amino acids long. V lost 6 bases to trimming and J lost 3 bases, with 12 bases between them. This CDR3 is CASSFDEGYEQYF. CDR3 DNA: TGTGCCAGCAGCTTCGATGAAGGCTACGAGCAGTACTTC.

The V and J genes are TRBV6-4 and TRBJ2-5; either TRBD1 or TRBD2 may fit D (5 bases each). This CDR3 spans 14 amino acids. V lost 6 bases to trimming and J lost 1 base, with 12 bases between them. Looked up from germline, CDR1 is MRHNA and CDR2 is SNTAGT. The CDR3 protein is CASSRDVGQETQYF. CDR3 nucleotides: TGTGCCAGCAGCAGGGACGTCGGCCAAGAGACCCAGTACTTC.

The J gene is TRBJ2-3, the V gene TRBV30, with D perhaps matching TRBD1 (5 bases). CDR1 is GTSNPN, CDR2 SVGIG, per germline (reference sequence). The CDR3 is made up of 13 amino acids. With 0 bases removed from V and 5 bases from J, the gap between germline ends came to 9 bases. The CDR3 DNA follows: TGTGCCTGGAGTGTACAGGTGAGAGATACGCAGTATTTT. Protein product: CAWSVQVRDTQYF.

The CDR3 sequence is CASSRRNKGTDYNEQFF. The CDR3 DNA reads TGTGCCAGCAGTCGCCGCAACAAGGGGACAGACTACAATGAGCAGTTCTTC. The chain employs TRBV25-1 and TRBJ2-1; 7 bases fit TRBD1. V gave up 5 bases and J gave up 3 bases; unmatched junction bases: 13. The CDR3 runs to 17 residues. CDR1 and CDR2 (germline): MGHDK, SYGVNS. Based on the CDR3 plus reference TRBV25-1 and TRBJ2-1, the full variable domain is EADIYQTPRYLVIGTGKKITLECSQTMGHDKMYWYQQDPGMELHLIHYSYGVNSTEKGDLSSESTVSRIRTEHFPLTLESARPSHTSQYLCASSRRNKGTDYNEQFFGPGTRLTVL.

DNA for the CDR3: TGCAGTGCCCTCTCCTACGAGCAGTACTTC. This translates into CSALSYEQYF. The chain employs TRBV20-1 and TRBJ2-5; D gene unclear. The end of the DNA is better explained by TRBJ2-7, so the J call may be wrong. Germline V gene data show CDR1 as DFQATT and CDR2 as SNEGSKA (reference sequence). There are 10 residues in the CDR3.

This CDR3 reads CASSFRDRVGSGYTF. The CDR3 DNA follows: TGTGCCAGCAGTTTCCGAGACAGGGTCGGTTCTGGCTACACCTTC. The chain uses TRBV28 and TRBJ1-2, with TRBD1 matching over 7 bases. CDR3 size: 15 residues. J lost 7 bases, V lost 3 bases, and 11 bases had no gene match. Germline loops: CDR1 MDHEN, CDR2 SYDVKM.

This clone was seen a handful of times. The CDR3: CASTGGEQYF. The CDR3 DNA is TGCGCCAGCACCGGAGGAGAGCAGTACTTC. This chain uses TRBV23-1 with TRBJ2-7; a possible D gene is TRBD2 (5 bases). Being an ORF, TRBV23-1 has a function that is uncertain. The CDR3 consists of 10 residues. The V end lost 7 bases, the J end lost 7 bases, and 8 bases lay between the germline ends.

This clone came up a few times. The V call is TRBV7-8, the J call TRBJ1-1; D remains unclear. Germline V gene sequence: CDR1 SGHVS, CDR2 FQNEAQ. The CDR3 is made up of 15 amino acids. The ends were cut back, 1 base at V and 5 bases at J, with 14 bases in the middle. The CDR3 DNA follows: TGTGCCAGCAGCTTAGACCCGTACCGGGTGACTGAAGCTTTCTTT. Translating gives CASSLDPYRVTEAFF. The variable domain in full, with the rest retrieved from reference TRBV7-8 and TRBJ1-1, is GAGVSQSPRYKVAKRGQDVALRCDPISGHVSLFWYQQALGQGPEFLTYFQNEAQLDKSGLPSDRFFAERPEGSVSTLKIQRTQQEDSAVYLCASSLDPYRVTEAFFGQGTRLTVV.

Notes on this clone: A junction boundary mismatches the germline segment, possibly from a read error. The chain recombines TRBV5-6 with TRBJ2-1; D is undetermined. CDR1 SGHDT and CDR2 YYEEEE come from the germline V gene. The CDR3 is 12 residues long. As DNA, the CDR3 is TGTGCCAGCAGCTTCTTGTGGAATGAGCAGCTCTTC. It codes for CASSFLWNEQLF. The full variable domain, in which reference TRBV5-6 and TRBJ2-1 provide the parts outside the CDR3, is DAGVTQSPTHLIKTRGQQVTLRCSPKSGHDTVSWYQQALGQGPQFIFQYYEEEERQRGNFPDRFSGHQFPNYSSELNVNALLLGDSALYLCASSFLWNEQLFGPGTRLTVL.

This clone was detected only a few times. The rearrangement joins TRBV28 to TRBJ2-2, with D hard to call. Germline V CDR1 and CDR2: MDHEN, SYDVKM. The CDR3 is made up of 11 amino acids. The V end was cut by 4 bases, the J end by 11 bases, with 8 bases between. CDR3 DNA: TGTGCCAGCAGTTCCGGCTTCGAGCTGTTTTTT. This translates into CASSSGFELFF.

The chain carries TRBV7-7 and TRBJ2-3, with 9 bases lining up with TRBD1. The V gene end was trimmed by 4 bases and the J gene end by 4 bases; junction bases not matched to a gene: 9. CDR3 length: 16 amino acids. Looked up from germline, CDR1 is SSHAT and CDR2 is FNYEAQ (reference sequence). The CDR3: CASSSGTGKGADTQYF. The CDR3 nucleotides read TGTGCCAGCAGCTCTGGGACAGGGAAAGGTGCAGATACGCAGTATTTT.

The rearrangement uses TRBV5-1 and TRBJ2-2, with D perhaps TRBD2 (6 bases). The V gene lost 3 bases and the J gene lost 0 bases, with 15 bases spanning the gap. There are 17 residues in the CDR3. Germline V gives CDR1 SGHRS, CDR2 YFSETQ. The CDR3 here is CASSSGPGTSNTGELFF. Here the CDR3 DNA reads TGCGCCAGCAGCTCCGGTCCCGGGACTTCGAACACCGGGGAGCTGTTTTTT.

A single count supports this clone. This chain connects TRBV28 to TRBJ2-1; TRBD2 matches 9 bases. This CDR3 region has 15 residues. V lost 4 bases and J lost 5; bases outside the gene matches: 6. Germline CDR1 reads MDHEN; CDR2 reads SYDVKM. For the CDR3, the DNA is TGTGCCAGCAGTTATAGCGGGAGAGCAAACAATGAGCAGTTCTTC. Its translation: CASSYSGRANNEQFF.

This chain links TRBV5-5 with TRBJ2-7; 10 nucleotides agree with TRBD2. Germline CDR1 SGHKS, CDR2 YYEKEE (reference sequence). This CDR3 region has 14 residues. J lost 4 bases, V lost 1 base, and 2 bases had no gene match. The CDR3 nucleotides read TGTGCCAGCAGCTTGCCTAGCGGGGGTTACGAGCAGTACTTC. Translation gives CASSLPSGGYEQYF.

A single count supports this clone. The J gene is TRBJ2-7, the V gene TRBV28; perhaps D is TRBD1 or TRBD2 (6 bases each). Germline V gene data show CDR1 as MDHEN and CDR2 as SYDVKM. The ends were cut back, 6 bases at V and 5 bases at J, with 17 bases in the middle. This CDR3 has 14 amino acids. CDR3: CASRIGGLRDEQYF. The CDR3 region has the DNA TGTGCCAGCAGGATCGGGGGCCTTAGGGACGAGCAGTACTTC. The full variable domain, in which reference TRBV28 and TRBJ2-7 provide the parts outside the CDR3, is DVKVTQSSRYLVKRTGEKVFLECVQDMDHENMFWYRQDPGLGLRLIYFSYDVKMKEKGDIPEGYSVSREKKERFSLILESASTNQTSMYLCASRIGGLRDEQYFGPGTRLTVT.

The chain couples TRBV19 to TRBJ2-5; tentatively, D is TRBD1 (5 bases). Trimming shortened V by 1 base and J by 1 base, and 7 bases separated the two germline ends. This CDR3 is 14 amino acids long. Per the germline V gene, CDR1 is LNHDA and CDR2 is SQIVND (reference sequence). CDR3 bases: TGTGCCAGTAGTATAGGCAGGGTCCAAGAGACCCAGTACTTC. Amino acids: CASSIGRVQETQYF.